These 16 T cell receptor beta chains share one sample of origin, sequenced in a study of blood T cell repertoires in COVID-19. The method was immunoSEQ multiplex PCR; TCRdb's version includes in-frame clones alone and lacks a portion of them. The data contain around 340,000 clones, around 83% of them singletons. The sample taken for sequencing was peripheral blood. The source of these receptors is a man aged 25 to 40 with active or convalescent COVID-19.

The rearrangement joins TRBV4-3 to TRBJ2-7; D possibly corresponds to TRBD2 (6 bases). The CDR3 sequence is 14 residues long. CDR1 and CDR2 from the germline V gene are LGHNA and YSLEER. Trimming shortened V by 1 base and J by 7 bases, and 14 bases separated the two germline ends. The CDR3 here is CASSQARWAGEQYF. CDR3 nucleotide sequence: TGCGCCAGCAGCCAAGCCCGGTGGGCGGGGGAGCAGTACTTC.

The gene calls are TRBV18 and TRBJ1-1, with D uncertain. The CDR3 is 14 residues long. Germline CDR1 is KGHSH and CDR2 is LQKENI. V was clipped by 2 bases and J by 0 bases, with 7 bases between them. Here the CDR3 reads CASSPNLMNTEAFF. DNA of the CDR3: TGTGCCAGCTCACCAAACCTAATGAACACTGAAGCTTTCTTT. The full variable domain, completed using reference TRBV18 and TRBJ1-1, is NAGVMQNPRHLVRRRGQEARLRCSPMKGHSHVYWYRQLPEEGLKFMVYLQKENIIDESGMPKERFSAEFPKEGPSILRIQQVVRGDSAAYFCASSPNLMNTEAFFGQGTRLTVV.

CDR3: CAWSSTPWTSGYNEQFF. Written as DNA, the CDR3 is TGTGCCTGGAGTTCAACCCCCTGGACTAGCGGCTACAATGAGCAGTTCTTC. This chain joins TRBV30 and TRBJ2-1; TRBD2 matches at 10 bases. J gave up 3 bases and V 2 bases, and 10 bases lay outside the gene matches. Looked up from germline, CDR1 is GTSNPN and CDR2 is SVGIG (reference sequence). This CDR3 has 17 residues.

This chain uses TRBV7-2 with TRBJ2-3; 9 nucleotides line up with TRBD1. Germline assignment: CDR1 SGHTA and CDR2 FQGNSA. With V trimmed by 6 bases and J by 4 bases, 5 bases remained unmatched. The CDR3 runs 14 residues. CDR3 amino acids: CASSSGTGSDTQYF. Written as DNA, the CDR3 is TGTGCCAGCAGTTCCGGGACAGGGTCAGATACGCAGTATTTT.

V gene TRBV2 combines with J gene TRBJ1-4; D gene unclear. The V gene lost 4 bases and the J gene lost 7 bases, with 10 bases spanning the gap. Germline CDR1 reads SNHLY; CDR2 reads FYNNEI. The CDR3 is made up of 13 amino acids. The CDR3 loop reads CASSGTRSEKLFF. DNA for the CDR3: TGTGCCAGCAGTGGCACCCGGAGTGAAAAACTGTTTTTT.

V is TRBV4-1 and J is TRBJ2-1; 10 bases map to TRBD2. The germline V gene has CDR1 MGHRA and CDR2 YSYEKL. The trim removed 3 bases at V and 2 bases at J, leaving 7 bases unmatched. The CDR3 is made up of 17 amino acids. This chain's CDR3 is CASSHTWTSGTYNEQFF. In nucleotides, the CDR3 is TGCGCCAGCAGCCACACCTGGACTAGCGGTACCTACAATGAGCAGTTCTTC.

This rearrangement joins TRBV28 to TRBJ2-7; 10 nucleotides agree with TRBD1. Looked up from germline, CDR1 is MDHEN and CDR2 is SYDVKM. CDR3 length equals 15 residues. The V and J ends lost 2 bases and 4 bases, in that order; junction bases with no gene match: 5. CDR3 loop: CASSLGGQGLYEQYF. The CDR3 DNA reads TGTGCCAGCAGTTTAGGGGGACAGGGGTTGTACGAGCAGTACTTC.

This clone has just a few counts. The chain has TRBV7-8 and TRBJ2-7, with 10 bases lining up with TRBD2. With V trimmed by 5 bases and J by 3 bases, 13 bases remained unmatched. The CDR3 covers 17 residues. Germline values: CDR1 SGHVS, CDR2 FQNEAQ. CDR3 in amino acids: CASSHGWLAGANYEQYF. The CDR3 coding sequence is TGTGCCAGCAGCCATGGATGGCTAGCGGGAGCAAACTACGAGCAGTACTTC.

The chain is built from TRBV9 and TRBJ1-3; a possible D gene is TRBD1 (5 bases). V was trimmed by 3 bases and J by 2 bases, leaving 12 bases between them. Germline V gives CDR1 SGDLS, CDR2 YYNGEE. The CDR3 has 15 amino acids. CDR3 bases: TGTGCCAGCAGCGCCCACGGGGGAGCTGGAAACACCATATATTTT. Translation gives CASSAHGGAGNTIYF.

V is TRBV4-3 and J is TRBJ2-1; D is perhaps TRBD2 (6 bases). V lost 4 bases to trimming and J lost 0 bases, with 16 bases between them. CDR1 and CDR2 from the germline V gene are LGHNA and YSLEER. The CDR3 length is 17 residues. The CDR3 DNA reads as TGCGCCAGCAGCCTTAGTTTTGGCGGGAACTCCTACAATGAGCAGTTCTTC. It codes for CASSLSFGGNSYNEQFF.

The chain carries TRBV5-1 and TRBJ1-4; 8 bases fit TRBD1. The CDR3 sequence is 16 residues long. V was clipped by 2 bases and J by 4 bases; unmatched bases: 7. CDR1 and CDR2 (germline): SGHRS, YFSETQ. CDR3: CASSFKTGGNNEKLFF. The DNA for the CDR3 is TGCGCCAGCAGCTTCAAAACAGGGGGTAATAATGAAAAACTGTTTTTT.

The rearrangement uses TRBV28 and TRBJ2-7; TRBD2 is a possible D gene (6 bases). Trimming took 1 base from V and 6 from J, leaving 16 bases between them. The length of the CDR3 is 15 residues. The germline gives CDR1 MDHEN, CDR2 SYDVKM. DNA for the CDR3: TGTGCCAGCAGTTTATATGAGGGAGGAGTGGGCGAGCAGTACTTC. Protein sequence: CASSLYEGGVGEQYF.

The chain recombines TRBV6-1 with TRBJ2-7, with 8 bases matching TRBD1. J gave up 6 bases and V 4 bases, and 14 bases lay outside the gene matches. The CDR3 is made up of 16 amino acids. CDR1 and CDR2 from the germline V gene are MNHNS and SASEGT. CDR3 coding DNA: TGTGCCAGCAGTGCCTCCAAAGGGACAGGTTACGGCGAGCAGTACTTC. It specifies CASSASKGTGYGEQYF.

The chain recombines TRBV30 with TRBJ2-3; 7 positions agree with TRBD1. CDR3 length: 17 amino acids. Germline CDR1 and CDR2: GTSNPN and SVGIG (reference sequence). The V segment lost 0 bases and the J segment 5 bases; nucleotides outside the gene matches: 14. The CDR3 region is CAWSVGQGVPEEDTQYF. The DNA of the CDR3 is TGTGCCTGGAGTGTAGGGCAGGGGGTCCCCGAGGAAGATACGCAGTATTTT.

V is TRBV2 and J is TRBJ2-5; 14 nucleotides align to TRBD2. Trimming took 5 bases from V and 5 from J; bases not matched to a gene: 4. The germline gives CDR1 SNHLY, CDR2 FYNNEI. The CDR3 contains 15 residues. The DNA of the CDR3 is TGTGCCAGCAGTAGACTAGCGGGGGGGCCGGAGACCCAGTACTTC. Its translation: CASSRLAGGPETQYF. The complete variable domain, with remaining parts taken from reference TRBV2 and TRBJ2-5, reads EPEVTQTPSHQVTQMGQEVILRCVPISNHLYFYWYRQILGQKVEFLVSFYNNEISEKSEIFDDQFSVERPDGSNFTLKIRSTKLEDSAMYFCASSRLAGGPETQYFGPGTRLLVL.

The CDR3 DNA sequence: TGTGCCAGCAGTGATATCGGGGGGCTCGGTCAAGAGACCCAGTACTTC. Protein: CASSDIGGLGQETQYF. The chain joins TRBV2 to TRBJ2-5, with a weak D call TRBD2 (7 bases). V was shortened by 3 bases and J by 2 bases, with 16 bases between the two germline ends. Germline CDR1 and CDR2: SNHLY and FYNNEI. CDR3 length: 16 residues.